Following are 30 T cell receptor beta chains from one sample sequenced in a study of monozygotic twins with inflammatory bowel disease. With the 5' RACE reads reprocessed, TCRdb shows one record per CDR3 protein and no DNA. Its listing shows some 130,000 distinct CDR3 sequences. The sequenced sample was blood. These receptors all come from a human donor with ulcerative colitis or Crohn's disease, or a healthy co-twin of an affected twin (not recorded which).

The CDR3 loop is CAWSSSGSYEQYF. This sequence joins TRBV30 and TRBJ2-7; checking the TCRdb D call of TRBD2 is not possible without DNA. The CDR3 has 13 residues. The germline V gene has CDR1 GTSNPN and CDR2 SVGIG (reference sequence).

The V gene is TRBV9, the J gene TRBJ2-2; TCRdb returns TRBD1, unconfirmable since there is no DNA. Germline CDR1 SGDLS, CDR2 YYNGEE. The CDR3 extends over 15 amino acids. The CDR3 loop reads CASSAVTGGTGELFF.

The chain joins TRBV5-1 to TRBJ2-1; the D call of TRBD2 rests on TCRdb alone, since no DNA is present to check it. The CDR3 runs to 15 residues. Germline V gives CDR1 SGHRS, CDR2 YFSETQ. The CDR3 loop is CASSLVAGVSNEQFF.

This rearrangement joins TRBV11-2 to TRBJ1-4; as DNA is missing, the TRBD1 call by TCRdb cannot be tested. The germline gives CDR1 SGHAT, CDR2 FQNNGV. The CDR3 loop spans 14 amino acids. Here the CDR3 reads CASSRQGEAEKLFF.

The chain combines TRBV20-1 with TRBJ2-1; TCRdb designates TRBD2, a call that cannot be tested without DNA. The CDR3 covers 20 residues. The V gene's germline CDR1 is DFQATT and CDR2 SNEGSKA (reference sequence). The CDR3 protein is CSARGQLLAGGRSSYNEQFF.

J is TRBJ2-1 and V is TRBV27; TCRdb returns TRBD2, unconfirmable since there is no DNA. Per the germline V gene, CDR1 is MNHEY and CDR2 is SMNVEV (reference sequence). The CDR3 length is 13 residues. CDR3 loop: CASVELATNEQFF.

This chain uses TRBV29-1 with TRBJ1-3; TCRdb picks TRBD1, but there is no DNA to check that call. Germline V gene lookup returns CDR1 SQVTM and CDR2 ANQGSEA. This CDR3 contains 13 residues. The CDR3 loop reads CSAGQGIGNTIYF.

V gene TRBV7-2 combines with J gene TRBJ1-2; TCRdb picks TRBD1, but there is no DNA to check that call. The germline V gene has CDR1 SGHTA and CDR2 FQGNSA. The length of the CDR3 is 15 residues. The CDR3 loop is CASSLADRGLYGYTF.

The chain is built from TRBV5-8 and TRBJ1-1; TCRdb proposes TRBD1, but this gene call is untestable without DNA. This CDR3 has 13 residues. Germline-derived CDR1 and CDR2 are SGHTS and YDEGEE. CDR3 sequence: CASSSGTVAEAFF.

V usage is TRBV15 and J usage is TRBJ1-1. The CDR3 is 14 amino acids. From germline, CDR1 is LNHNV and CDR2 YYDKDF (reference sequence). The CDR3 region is CATSRPSRVLEAFF.

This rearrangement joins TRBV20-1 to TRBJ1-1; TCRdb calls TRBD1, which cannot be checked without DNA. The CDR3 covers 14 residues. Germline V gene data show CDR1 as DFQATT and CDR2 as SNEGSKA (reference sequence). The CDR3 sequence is CSARKDRGQTEAFF.

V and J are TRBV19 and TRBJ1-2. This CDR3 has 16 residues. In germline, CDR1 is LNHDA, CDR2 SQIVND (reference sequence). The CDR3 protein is CASSIGGLVSLYGYTF. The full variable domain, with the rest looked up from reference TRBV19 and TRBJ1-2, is DGGITQSPKYLFRKEGQNVTLSCEQNLNHDAMYWYRQDPGQGLRLIYYSQIVNDFQKGDIAEGYSVSREKKESFPLTVTSAQKNPTAFYLCASSIGGLVSLYGYTFGSGTRLTVV.

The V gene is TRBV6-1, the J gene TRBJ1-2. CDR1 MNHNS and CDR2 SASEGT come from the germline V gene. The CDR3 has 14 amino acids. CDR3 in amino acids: CASSEGYSNYGYTF.

Here the CDR3 reads CASSSGWGQYEQYF. The chain joins TRBV5-4 to TRBJ2-7; TCRdb returns TRBD1, unconfirmable since there is no DNA. The germline V gene encodes CDR1 SGHNT and CDR2 YYREEE (reference sequence). This CDR3 has 14 residues.

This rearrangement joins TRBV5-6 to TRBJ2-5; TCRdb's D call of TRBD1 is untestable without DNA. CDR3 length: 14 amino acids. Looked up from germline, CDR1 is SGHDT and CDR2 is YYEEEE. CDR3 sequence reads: CASSYTGAGETQYF.

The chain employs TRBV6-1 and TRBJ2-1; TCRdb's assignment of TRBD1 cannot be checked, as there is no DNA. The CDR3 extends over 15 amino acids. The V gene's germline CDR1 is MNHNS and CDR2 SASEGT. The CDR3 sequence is CASTQRVRGHNEQFF.

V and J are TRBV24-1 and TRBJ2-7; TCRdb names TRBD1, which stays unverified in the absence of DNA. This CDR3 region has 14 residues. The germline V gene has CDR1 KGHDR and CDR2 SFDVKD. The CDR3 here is CATSDTGGAYEQYF.

The CDR3 here is CASSLRLLPRAGANVLTF. V and J are TRBV5-4 and TRBJ2-6; TCRdb outputs TRBD1, but without DNA this stays unchecked. Per the germline V gene, CDR1 is SGHNT and CDR2 is YYREEE (reference sequence). The CDR3 extends over 18 amino acids.

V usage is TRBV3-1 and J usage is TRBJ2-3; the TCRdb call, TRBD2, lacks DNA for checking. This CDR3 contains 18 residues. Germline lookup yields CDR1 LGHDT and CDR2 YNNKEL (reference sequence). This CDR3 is CASSHRRGLAGATDTQYF.

CDR3 protein: CASSSSGQGHYQPQHF. V gene TRBV27 combines with J gene TRBJ1-5; the TRBD1 assignment by TCRdb is unverifiable without DNA. Germline loops: CDR1 MNHEY, CDR2 SMNVEV (reference sequence). There are 16 residues in the CDR3.

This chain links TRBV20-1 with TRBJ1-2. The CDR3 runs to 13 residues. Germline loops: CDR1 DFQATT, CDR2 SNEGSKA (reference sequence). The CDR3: CSANRREDGGYTF.

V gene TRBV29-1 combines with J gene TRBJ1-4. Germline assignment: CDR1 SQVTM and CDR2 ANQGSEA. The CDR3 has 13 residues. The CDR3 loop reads CSVVKEGGEKLFF.

The CDR3 loop is CSVADTTNEKLFF. This chain joins TRBV29-1 and TRBJ1-4. The CDR3 has 13 residues. CDR1 and CDR2 from the germline V gene are SQVTM and ANQGSEA. Supplemented by reference TRBV29-1 and TRBJ1-4, the full variable domain reads SAVISQKPSRDICQRGTSLTIQCQVDSQVTMMFWYRQQPGQSLTLIATANQGSEATYESGFVIDKFPISRPNLTFSTLTVSNMSPEDSSIYLCSVADTTNEKLFFGSGTQLSVL.

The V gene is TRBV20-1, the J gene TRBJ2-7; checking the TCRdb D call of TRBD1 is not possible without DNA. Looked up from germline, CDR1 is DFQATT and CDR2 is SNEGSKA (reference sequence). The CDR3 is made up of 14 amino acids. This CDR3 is CSATGQGARYEQYF.

CDR3 sequence reads: CSAGPWAQETQYF. V and J are TRBV20-1 and TRBJ2-5. The CDR3 length is 13 residues. Germline-derived CDR1 and CDR2 are DFQATT and SNEGSKA (reference sequence).

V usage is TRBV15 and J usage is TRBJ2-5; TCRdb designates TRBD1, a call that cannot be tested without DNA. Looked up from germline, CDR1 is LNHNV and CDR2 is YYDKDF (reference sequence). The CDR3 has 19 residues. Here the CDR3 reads CATSSRTGGWLAGVETQYF.

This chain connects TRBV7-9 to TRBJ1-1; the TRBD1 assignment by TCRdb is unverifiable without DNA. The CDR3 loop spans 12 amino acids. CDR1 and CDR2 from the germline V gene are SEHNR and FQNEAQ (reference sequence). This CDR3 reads CASSLGRQGAFF.

The CDR3: CASSLGDTVNTEAFF. The chain uses TRBV5-1 and TRBJ1-1; TCRdb reports TRBD1, a call that lacks DNA to check it against. The germline CDR1 and CDR2 sequences are SGHRS and YFSETQ. There are 15 residues in the CDR3.

CDR3 loop: CASRQNGGNQPQHF. The chain recombines TRBV19 with TRBJ1-5. From germline, CDR1 is LNHDA and CDR2 SQIVND (reference sequence). The CDR3 consists of 14 residues.

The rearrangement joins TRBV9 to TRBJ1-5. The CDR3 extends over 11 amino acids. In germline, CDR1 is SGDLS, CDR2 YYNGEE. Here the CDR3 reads CASTTEQPQHF.